This T cell receptor (beta chain) was found in a study of CD8+CD57+ T cells in acquired aplastic anemia. About the study: CD4+ and CD8+ cells, once sorted, gave DNA averaging roughly 3.2 ug.

For this clonotype: Its specificity is not known. The junction departs from germline at one end; a sequencing error may be responsible.

The germline CDR1 and CDR2 sequences are KGHDR and SFDVKD. This CDR3 contains 16 residues. Patients selected for sequencing had displayed CD8+CD57+ cell expansion by flow cytometry. The study sampled blood from patients who had received no therapy. Study outcomes and limitations: Simpson's diversity of CD8+ cells was not significantly different in patients compared with controls.

Genomic DNA acted as the template from which TCR beta VDJ combination and CDR3 sequence profiling were carried out. TCRdb used MiXCR to reprocess the reads, holding one entry per CDR3 protein. The sample consists of around 290,000 distinct CDR3 sequences, 50% to 65% of them appearing once. This chain uses TRBV24-1 with TRBJ2-1; 11 nucleotides agree with TRBD2. This receptor was taken from a human donor with aplastic anemia. The sample taken for sequencing was sorted CD4+, CD8+, or CD8+CD57+ T cells (not recorded which) from PBMCs. For the CDR3, the DNA is TGCAGTGCCTTGAGTCTAGCGGGAGGAGCTTACAATGAGCAGTTCTTC. Its protein product is CSALSLAGGAYNEQFF.